This T cell receptor beta chain was found in a study of T cells in Graves' hyperthyroidism and ophthalmopathy. Whole-study context: Sampling of peripheral blood happened at initial diagnosis, prior to any treatment.

Every diagnosis used clinical symptoms, serum thyroxine and TRAb, thyroid ultrasound and orbital computed tomography. Study results and caveats: In validation, the model predicted ophthalmopathy. These predictions came a median around 5.9 months before onset. Most thyroid clonotypes expanded above 0.001 were also detected in blood.

As to this clonotype: Antigen unknown.

The CDR3 regions of TCR beta were amplified from RNA transcripts. A first-round RT-PCR of the TCR CDR3 used the HTBI primer set. TCRdb re-called the multiplex PCR reads through MiXCR, storing one row per CDR3 protein. The table includes fewer than 600,000 distinct CDR3 sequences, approximately 14% detected once. The length of the CDR3 is 16 residues. Germline values: CDR1 MNHEY, CDR2 SMNVEV (reference sequence). V lost 6 bases, J lost 4 bases, and 6 bases stayed unmatched. V and J are TRBV27 and TRBJ2-1, with 13 bases fitting TRBD2. Sequenced material: blood. The TCR was taken from a woman aged 35 to 49 with Graves' hyperthyroidism. The CDR3 reads CASRLGTSGDYNEQFF. The CDR3 nucleotides read TGTGCCAGCAGACTAGGGACTAGCGGGGATTACAATGAGCAGTTCTTC.